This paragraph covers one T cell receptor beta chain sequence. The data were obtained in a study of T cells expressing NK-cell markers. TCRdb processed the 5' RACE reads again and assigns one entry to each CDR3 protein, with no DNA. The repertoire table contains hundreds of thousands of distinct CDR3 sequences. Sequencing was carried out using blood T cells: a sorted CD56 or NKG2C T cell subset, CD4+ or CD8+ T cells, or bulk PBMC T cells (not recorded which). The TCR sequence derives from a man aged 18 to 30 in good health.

The CDR3 protein is CASRDPGGKVARTEAFF. V and J are TRBV6-4 and TRBJ1-1; the D gene TCRdb calls, TRBD1, cannot be checked with no DNA. The CDR3 length is 17 residues. In germline, CDR1 is MRHNA, CDR2 SNTAGT.